This T cell receptor (beta chain) was identified during a study of graft-versus-host responses after intestinal transplantation. Clones were read by immunoSEQ multiplex PCR, and TCRdb kept only the in-frame ones, dropping some. Among about 8,200 clones listed, approximately 30% were seen once. Germline V gene lookup returns CDR1 MNHEY and CDR2 SMNVEV (reference sequence). There are 14 residues in the CDR3. Trimming removed 6 bases at V and 6 bases at J, with 12 bases between. The sequenced sample was alloreactive CD4+ T cells from a mixed lymphocyte reaction culture, obtained before intestinal transplant. Subset here: CFSE-low proliferating T cells sorted from approximately 6-day pre-transplant mixed lymphocyte reaction (GvH or HvG direction). This rearrangement joins TRBV27 to TRBJ1-6, with TRBD1 as a possible D gene (5 bases). This TCR was recovered from a human patient who received an intestinal transplant. Written as DNA, the CDR3 is TGTGCCAGCAGAATAGACAGCTTTAATTCACCCCTCCACTTT. Its protein is CASRIDSFNSPLHF.